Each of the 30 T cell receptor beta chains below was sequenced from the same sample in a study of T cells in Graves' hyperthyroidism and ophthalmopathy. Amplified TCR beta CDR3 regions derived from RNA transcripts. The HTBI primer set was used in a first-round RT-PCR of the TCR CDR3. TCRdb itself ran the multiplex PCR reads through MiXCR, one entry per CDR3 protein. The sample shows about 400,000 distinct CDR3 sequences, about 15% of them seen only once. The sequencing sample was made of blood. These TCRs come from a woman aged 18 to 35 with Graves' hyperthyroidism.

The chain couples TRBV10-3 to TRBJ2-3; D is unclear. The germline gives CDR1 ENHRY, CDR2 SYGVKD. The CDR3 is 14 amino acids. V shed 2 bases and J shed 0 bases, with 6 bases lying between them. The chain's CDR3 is CAISERSSTDTQYF. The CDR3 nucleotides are TGTGCCATCAGTGAGAGAAGCAGCACAGATACGCAGTATTTT.

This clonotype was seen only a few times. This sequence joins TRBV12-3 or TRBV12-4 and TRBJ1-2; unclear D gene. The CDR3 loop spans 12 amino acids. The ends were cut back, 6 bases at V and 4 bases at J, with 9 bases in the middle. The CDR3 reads CASREDGYGYTF. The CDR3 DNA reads TGTGCCAGCAGGGAGGACGGCTATGGCTACACCTTC.

The CDR3 loop reads CAISGASGRAAGANVLTF. CDR3 nucleotide sequence: TGTGCCATCAGTGGGGCAAGCGGGAGGGCCGCTGGGGCCAACGTCCTGACTTTC. J is TRBJ2-6 and V is TRBV10-3; the match to TRBD2 covers 10 bases. Germline lookup yields CDR1 ENHRY and CDR2 SYGVKD. With V trimmed by 4 bases and J by 2 bases, 8 bases remained unmatched. This CDR3 region has 18 residues.

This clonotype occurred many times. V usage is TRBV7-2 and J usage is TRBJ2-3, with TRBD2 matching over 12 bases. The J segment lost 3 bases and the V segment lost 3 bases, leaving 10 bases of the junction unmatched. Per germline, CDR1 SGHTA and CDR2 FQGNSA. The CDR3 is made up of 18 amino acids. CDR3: CASSFALAGGPATDTQYF. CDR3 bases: TGTGCCAGCAGCTTTGCGCTAGCGGGAGGGCCCGCAACAGATACGCAGTATTTT.

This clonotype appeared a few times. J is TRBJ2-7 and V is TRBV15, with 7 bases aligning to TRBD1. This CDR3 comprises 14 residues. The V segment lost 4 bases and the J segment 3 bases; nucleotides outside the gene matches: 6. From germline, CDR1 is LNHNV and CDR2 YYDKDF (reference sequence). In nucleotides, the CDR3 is TGTGCCACCAGCACCGGGACAGAGGTCTACGAGCAGTACTTC. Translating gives CATSTGTEVYEQYF.

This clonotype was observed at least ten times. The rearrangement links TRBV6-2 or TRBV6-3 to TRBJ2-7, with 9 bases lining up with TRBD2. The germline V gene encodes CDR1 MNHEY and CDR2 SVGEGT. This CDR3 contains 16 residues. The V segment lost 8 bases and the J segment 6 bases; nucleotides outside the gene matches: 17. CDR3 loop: CASSMSRASGIREQYF. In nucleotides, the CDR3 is TGTGCCAGCTCTATGAGTCGGGCTAGCGGGATTCGCGAGCAGTACTTC.

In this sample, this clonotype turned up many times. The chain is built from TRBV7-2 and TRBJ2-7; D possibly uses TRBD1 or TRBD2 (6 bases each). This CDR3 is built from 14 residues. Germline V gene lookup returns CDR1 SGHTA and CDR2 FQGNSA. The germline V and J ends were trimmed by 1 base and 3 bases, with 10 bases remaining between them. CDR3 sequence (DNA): TGTGCCAGCAGCTTAGACGGGGGCCACTACGAGCAGTACTTC. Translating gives CASSLDGGHYEQYF.

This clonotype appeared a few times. The CDR3 reads CASTIAAYNEQFF. CDR3 DNA sequence: TGTGCCAGCACCATAGCGGCCTACAATGAGCAGTTCTTC. The rearrangement uses TRBV6-2 or TRBV6-3 and TRBJ2-1, with D perhaps TRBD2 (6 bases). The CDR3 totals 13 residues. Germline V gene lookup returns CDR1 MNHEY and CDR2 SVGEGT. V lost 7 bases to trimming and J lost 2 bases, with 9 bases between them.

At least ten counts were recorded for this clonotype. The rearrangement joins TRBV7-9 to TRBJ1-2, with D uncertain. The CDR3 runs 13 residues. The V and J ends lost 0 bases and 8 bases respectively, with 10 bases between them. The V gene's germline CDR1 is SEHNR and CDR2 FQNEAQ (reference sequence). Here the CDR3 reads CASSLATTVGYTF. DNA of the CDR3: TGTGCCAGCAGCTTAGCCACTACGGTGGGCTACACCTTC.

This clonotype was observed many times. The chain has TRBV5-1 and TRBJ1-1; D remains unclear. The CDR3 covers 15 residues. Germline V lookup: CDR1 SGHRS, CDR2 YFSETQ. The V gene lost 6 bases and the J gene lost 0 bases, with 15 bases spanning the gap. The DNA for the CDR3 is TGCGCCAGCAAACCAATGGAGGGAGTGAACACTGAAGCTTTCTTT. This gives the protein CASKPMEGVNTEAFF.

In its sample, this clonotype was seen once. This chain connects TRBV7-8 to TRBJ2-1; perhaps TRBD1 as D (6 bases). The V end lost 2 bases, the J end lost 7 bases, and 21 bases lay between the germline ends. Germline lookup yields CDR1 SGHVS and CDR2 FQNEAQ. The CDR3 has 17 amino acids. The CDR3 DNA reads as TGTGCCAGCAGCTTACGCCCCTCACAGGGAAGTTGGAATGAGCAGTTCTTC. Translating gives CASSLRPSQGSWNEQFF.

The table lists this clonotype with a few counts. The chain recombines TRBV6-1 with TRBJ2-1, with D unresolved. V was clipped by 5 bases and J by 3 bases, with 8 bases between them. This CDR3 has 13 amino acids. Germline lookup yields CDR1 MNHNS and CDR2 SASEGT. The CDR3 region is CASSPRLYNEQFF. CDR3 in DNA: TGTGCCAGCAGTCCCCGACTCTACAATGAGCAGTTCTTC.

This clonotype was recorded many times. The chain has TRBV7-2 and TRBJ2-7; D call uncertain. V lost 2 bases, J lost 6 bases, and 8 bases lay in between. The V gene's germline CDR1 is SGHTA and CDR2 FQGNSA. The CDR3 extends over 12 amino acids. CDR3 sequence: CASSLNRGEQYF. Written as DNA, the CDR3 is TGTGCCAGCAGCTTAAACAGAGGCGAGCAGTACTTC.

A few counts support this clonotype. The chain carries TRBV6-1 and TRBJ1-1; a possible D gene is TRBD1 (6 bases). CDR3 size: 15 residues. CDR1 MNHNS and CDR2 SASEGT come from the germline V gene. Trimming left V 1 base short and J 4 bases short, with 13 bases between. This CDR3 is CASSEDGTRGTEAFF. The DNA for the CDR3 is TGTGCCAGCAGTGAAGATGGGACAAGGGGCACTGAAGCTTTCTTT.

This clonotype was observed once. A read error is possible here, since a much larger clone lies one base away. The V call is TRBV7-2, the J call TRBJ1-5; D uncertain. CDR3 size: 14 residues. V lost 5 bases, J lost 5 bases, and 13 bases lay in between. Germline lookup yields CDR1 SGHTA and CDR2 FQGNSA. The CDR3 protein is CASSNAGVDQPQHF. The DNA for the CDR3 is TGTGCCAGCAGCAACGCCGGTGTCGATCAGCCCCAGCATTTT.

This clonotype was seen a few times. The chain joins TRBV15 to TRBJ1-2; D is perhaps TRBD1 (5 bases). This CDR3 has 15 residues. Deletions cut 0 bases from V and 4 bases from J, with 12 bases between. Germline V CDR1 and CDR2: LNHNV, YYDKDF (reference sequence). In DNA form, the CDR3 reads TGTGCCACCAGCAGAGATGGGGGGACGATCTATGGCTACACCTTC. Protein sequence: CATSRDGGTIYGYTF. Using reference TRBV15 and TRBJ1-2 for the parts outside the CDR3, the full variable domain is DAMVIQNPRYQVTQFGKPVTLSCSQTLNHNVMYWYQQKSSQAPKLLFHYYDKDFNNEADTPDNFQSRRPNTSFCFLDIRSPGLGDTAMYLCATSRDGGTIYGYTFGSGTRLTVV.

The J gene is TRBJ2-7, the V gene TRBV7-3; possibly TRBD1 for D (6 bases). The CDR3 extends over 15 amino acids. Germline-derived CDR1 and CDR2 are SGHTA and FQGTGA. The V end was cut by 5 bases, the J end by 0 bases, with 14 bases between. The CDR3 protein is CASSRRTENSYEQYF. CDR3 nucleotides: TGTGCCAGCAGCCGTCGGACAGAGAACTCCTACGAGCAGTACTTC.

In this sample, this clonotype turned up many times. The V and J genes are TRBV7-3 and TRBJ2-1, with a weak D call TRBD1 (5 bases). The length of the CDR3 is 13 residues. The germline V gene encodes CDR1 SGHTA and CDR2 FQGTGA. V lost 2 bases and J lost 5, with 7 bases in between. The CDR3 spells CASSLGADNEQFF. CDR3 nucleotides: TGTGCCAGCAGCTTAGGGGCAGACAATGAGCAGTTCTTC. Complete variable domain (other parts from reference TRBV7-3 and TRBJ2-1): GAGVSQTPSNKVTEKGKYVELRCDPISGHTALYWYRQSLGQGPEFLIYFQGTGAADDSGLPNDRFFAVRPEGSVSTLKIQRTERGDSAVYLCASSLGADNEQFFGPGTRLTVL.

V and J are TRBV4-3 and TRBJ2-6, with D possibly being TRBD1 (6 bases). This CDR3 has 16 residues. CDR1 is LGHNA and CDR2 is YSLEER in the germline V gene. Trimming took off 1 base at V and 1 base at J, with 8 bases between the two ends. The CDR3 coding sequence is TGCGCCAGCAGCCAAGGGACAGCATCTGGGGCCAACGTCCTGACTTTC. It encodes CASSQGTASGANVLTF.

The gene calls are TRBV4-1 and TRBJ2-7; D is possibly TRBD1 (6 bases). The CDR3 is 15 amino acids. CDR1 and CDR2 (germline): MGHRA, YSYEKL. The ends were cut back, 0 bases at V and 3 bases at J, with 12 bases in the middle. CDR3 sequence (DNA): TGCGCCAGCAGCCAAGATCAGGGGCCCTTCTACGAGCAGTACTTC. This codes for CASSQDQGPFYEQYF.

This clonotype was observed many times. This CDR3 reads CASSTTLGLAYEQYF. In DNA, the CDR3 is TGTGCCAGCAGCACGACATTGGGACTAGCCTACGAGCAGTACTTC. The V call is TRBV7-9, the J call TRBJ2-7, with TRBD2 matching over 8 bases. The CDR3 length is 15 residues. V shed 5 bases and J 2 bases; nucleotides not matched to a gene: 8. Germline CDR1 SEHNR, CDR2 FQNEAQ (reference sequence).

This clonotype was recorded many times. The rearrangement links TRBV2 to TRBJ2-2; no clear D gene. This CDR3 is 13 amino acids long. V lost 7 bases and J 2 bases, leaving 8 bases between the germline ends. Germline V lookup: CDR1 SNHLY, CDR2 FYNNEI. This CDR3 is CASTFSNTGELFF. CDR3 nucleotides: TGTGCCAGCACGTTTAGCAACACCGGGGAGCTGTTTTTT.

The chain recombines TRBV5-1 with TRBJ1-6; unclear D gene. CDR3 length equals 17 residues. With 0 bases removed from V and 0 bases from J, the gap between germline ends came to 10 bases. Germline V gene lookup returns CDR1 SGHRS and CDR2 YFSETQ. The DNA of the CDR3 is TGCGCCAGCAGCTTGGAGGCGGGGAGCTCCTATAATTCACCCCTCCACTTT. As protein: CASSLEAGSSYNSPLHF.

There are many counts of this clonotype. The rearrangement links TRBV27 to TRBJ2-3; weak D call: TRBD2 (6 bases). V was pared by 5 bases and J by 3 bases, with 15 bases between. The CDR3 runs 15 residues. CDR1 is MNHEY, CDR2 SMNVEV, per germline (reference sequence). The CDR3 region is CASSPTRDSTDTQYF. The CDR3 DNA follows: TGTGCCAGCAGTCCGACCCGGGACTCAACAGATACGCAGTATTTT.

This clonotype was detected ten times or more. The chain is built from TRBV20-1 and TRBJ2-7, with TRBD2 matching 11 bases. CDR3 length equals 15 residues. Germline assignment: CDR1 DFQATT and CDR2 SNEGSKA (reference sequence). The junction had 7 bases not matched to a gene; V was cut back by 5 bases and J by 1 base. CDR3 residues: CSARSSGRPSYEQYF. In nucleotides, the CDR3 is TGCAGTGCTCGCTCTAGCGGGAGGCCTTCCTACGAGCAGTACTTC.

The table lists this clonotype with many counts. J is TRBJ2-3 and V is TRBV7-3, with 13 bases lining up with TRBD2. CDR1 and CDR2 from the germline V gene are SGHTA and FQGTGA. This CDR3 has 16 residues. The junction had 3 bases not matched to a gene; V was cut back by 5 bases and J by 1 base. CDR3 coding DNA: TGTGCCAGCAGCCCCGGACTAGCGGGGGGCACAGATACGCAGTATTTT. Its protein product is CASSPGLAGGTDTQYF.

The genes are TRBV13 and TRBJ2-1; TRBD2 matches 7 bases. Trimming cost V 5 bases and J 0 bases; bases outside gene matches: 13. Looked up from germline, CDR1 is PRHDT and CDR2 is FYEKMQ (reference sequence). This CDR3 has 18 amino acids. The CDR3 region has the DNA TGTGCCAGCAGCAAGCGGGGATCTAGCGGACTCTCCTACAATGAGCAGTTCTTC. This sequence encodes CASSKRGSSGLSYNEQFF.

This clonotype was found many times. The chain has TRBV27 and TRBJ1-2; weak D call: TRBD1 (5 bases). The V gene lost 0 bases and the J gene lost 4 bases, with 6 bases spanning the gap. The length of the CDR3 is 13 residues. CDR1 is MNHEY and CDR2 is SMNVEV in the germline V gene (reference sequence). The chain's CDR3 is CASSLSRGYGYTF. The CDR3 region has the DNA TGTGCCAGCAGTTTATCTAGGGGCTATGGCTACACCTTC.

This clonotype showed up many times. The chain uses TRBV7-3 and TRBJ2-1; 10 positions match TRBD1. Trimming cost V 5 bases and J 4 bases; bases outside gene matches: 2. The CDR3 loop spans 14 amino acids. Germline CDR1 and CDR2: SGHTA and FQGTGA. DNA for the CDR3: TGTGCCAGCAGCAGGGACAGGGGTTACAATGAGCAGTTCTTC. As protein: CASSRDRGYNEQFF.

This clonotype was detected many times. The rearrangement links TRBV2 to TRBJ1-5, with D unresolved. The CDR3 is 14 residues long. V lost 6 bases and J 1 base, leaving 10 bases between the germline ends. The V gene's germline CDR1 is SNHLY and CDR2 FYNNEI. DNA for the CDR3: TGTGCCAGCAGACTAGACCGAAGCAATCAGCCCCAGCATTTT. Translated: CASRLDRSNQPQHF.